This T cell receptor (beta chain) was observed in a study of blood T cell repertoires in COVID-19. Study information: Acute-phase and convalescent COVID-19 samples originated in the United States, Italy and Spain. T cells, B-cell-depleted T cells, or PBMCs provided the cDNA or gDNA that served as material.

Repertoires were generated with immunoSEQ multiplex PCR, while TCRdb's copy carries only in-frame clones and drops some. The sample records about 240,000 clones, around 83% being singletons. With respect to this clone: The same CDR3 is also encoded by other DNA sequences in this sample.

This CDR3 has 13 residues. Losses at the gene ends were 5 bases for V and 6 bases for J; bases not matched to a gene: 6. Germline V gene lookup returns CDR1 SGHVS and CDR2 FQNEAQ. Sequences were obtained from peripheral blood. This clonotype was obtained from a young woman with acute or convalescent COVID-19. The chain is built from TRBV7-8 and TRBJ2-7, with 8 nucleotides matching TRBD1. CDR3 nucleotides: TGTGCCAGCAGCCCCGGAACAGGGGGCGAGCAGTACTTC. Amino acids: CASSPGTGGEQYF. The full variable domain, with the rest looked up from reference TRBV7-8 and TRBJ2-7, is GAGVSQSPRYKVAKRGQDVALRCDPISGHVSLFWYQQALGQGPEFLTYFQNEAQLDKSGLPSDRFFAERPEGSVSTLKIQRTQQEDSAVYLCASSPGTGGEQYFGPGTRLTVT.